The entry that follows covers one T cell receptor beta chain sequence. Its cognate antigen is unknown. At one end the junction does not follow the germline gene, possibly because of a read error. This sample was included in a study of blood T cells in healthy people across ages. Together with a sample-barcoded 5' primer, a J-beta primer mix was included in a second PCR lasting roughly 6 to 12 cycles. Tagging of each cDNA molecule was performed by a template-switch adaptor with 12 random nucleotides. MiXCR, applied by TCRdb to the 5' RACE reads, yields one record per CDR3 protein. The table lists more than 500,000 distinct CDR3 sequences, 27% of them singletons. Findings and limits, study-wide: Calculation of diversity from one million T cells yielded estimates considered to be underestimates. Long-lived donors exceeded aged donors in naive CD4+ cells and diversity. Donor CMV status was unknown, possibly confounding expanded clonotype changes.

The CDR3 loop spans 13 amino acids. CDR1 SGDLS and CDR2 YYNGEE come from the germline V gene. The chain joins TRBV9 to TRBJ1-2; D is undetermined. Sequenced: blood. This sequence originates from a woman aged 65 to 85 in good health. The DNA of the CDR3 is TGCGCCAGCAGCGCGGGGTTTGCCTATGGCTACACCTTC. This sequence encodes CASSAGFAYGYTF.